One sample yielded the 30 T cell receptor beta chains listed below, sequenced in a study of blood T cell repertoires in COVID-19. Profiling relied on immunoSEQ multiplex PCR, and the TCRdb table lists in-frame clones only, not all of them. Of around 140,000 clones listed, roughly 81% are singletons. Material: peripheral blood. These receptors were taken from a human donor with acute or convalescent COVID-19. The donor label of this sample is uncertain.

J is TRBJ1-4 and V is TRBV20-1, with TRBD1 as a possible D gene (6 bases). In germline, CDR1 is DFQATT, CDR2 SNEGSKA (reference sequence). V was cut by 3 bases and J by 7 bases, with 18 bases left in between. The CDR3 is made up of 15 amino acids. CDR3 in DNA: TGCAGTGCTAGTGACGGGGGGCGCATACGTGAAAAACTGTTTTTT. It encodes CSASDGGRIREKLFF.

The table lists this clone with a count of one. In DNA, the CDR3 is TGTGCCACCAGTGATCTCCTTTTTGGAGGGCGGAATGAGCAGTTCTTC. It is translated as CATSDLLFGGRNEQFF. The chain couples TRBV24-1 to TRBJ2-1, with D possibly TRBD2 on 6 matching bases. CDR1 is KGHDR, CDR2 SFDVKD, per germline. Trimming took 3 bases from V and 7 from J, leaving 18 bases between them. The CDR3 runs to 16 residues.

The chain couples TRBV5-6 to TRBJ1-2; 9 bases are a match to TRBD1. The CDR3 has 15 residues. CDR1 is SGHDT and CDR2 is YYEEEE in the germline V gene. V was pared by 0 bases and J by 8 bases, with 8 bases of the junction left unmatched. The chain's CDR3 is CASSLGGQGRFGYTF. The CDR3 DNA follows: TGTGCCAGCAGCTTGGGTGGACAGGGGCGGTTCGGCTACACCTTC.

The chain uses TRBV18 and TRBJ2-1; possible D gene TRBD1, 5 bases. The CDR3 totals 11 residues. V was clipped by 5 bases and J by 10 bases, with 9 bases between them. Per germline, CDR1 KGHSH and CDR2 LQKENI. CDR3 nucleotides: TGTGCCAGCTCATCCGACAGCGAGCAGTTCTTC. Translation gives CASSSDSEQFF.

The chain links TRBV24-1 to TRBJ1-5; 7 bases match TRBD1. CDR3 length equals 15 residues. The V gene end was trimmed by 6 bases and the J gene end by 1 base; junction bases not matched to a gene: 5. In germline, CDR1 is KGHDR, CDR2 SFDVKD. The CDR3 sequence is CATSTGERSNQPQHF. DNA for the CDR3: TGTGCCACCAGTACAGGGGAGAGAAGCAATCAGCCCCAGCATTTT.

The chain carries TRBV15 and TRBJ1-2; D is perhaps TRBD1 (5 bases). The CDR3 has 13 amino acids. From germline, CDR1 is LNHNV and CDR2 YYDKDF (reference sequence). V was trimmed by 0 bases and J by 8 bases, leaving 10 bases between them. The chain's CDR3 is CATSREKGLGYTF. The CDR3 DNA sequence: TGTGCCACCAGCAGAGAAAAGGGGCTCGGCTACACCTTC.

The V gene is TRBV19, the J gene TRBJ2-3; 8 nucleotides align to TRBD1. The junction had 7 bases not matched to a gene; V was cut back by 3 bases and J by 2 bases. The CDR3 totals 16 residues. Germline CDR1 reads LNHDA; CDR2 reads SQIVND (reference sequence). CDR3 coding DNA: TGTGCCAGTAGTATGCAGGGGGCTTTCCCCACAGATACGCAGTATTTT. This codes for CASSMQGAFPTDTQYF.

The chain combines TRBV15 with TRBJ2-1, with 12 bases aligning to TRBD1. Germline V lookup: CDR1 LNHNV, CDR2 YYDKDF (reference sequence). V was pared by 3 bases and J by 10 bases, with 10 bases of the junction left unmatched. The CDR3 has 16 residues. The CDR3 loop reads CATSRDPGQGAQEQFF. The DNA of the CDR3 is TGTGCCACCAGCAGGGATCCGGGACAGGGGGCGCAGGAGCAGTTCTTC.

This sequence joins TRBV6-5 and TRBJ1-1; 8 bases fit TRBD1. Germline V gene lookup returns CDR1 MNHEY and CDR2 SVGAGI. The CDR3 is 13 amino acids. The V gene end was trimmed by 10 bases and the J gene end by 1 base; junction bases not matched to a gene: 5. The CDR3 loop is CAIQGARNTEAFF. For the CDR3, the DNA is TGTGCCATCCAGGGGGCGCGGAACACTGAAGCTTTCTTT.

The rearrangement uses TRBV3-1 (or the pseudogene TRBV3-2) and TRBJ1-5, with TRBD1 matching over 8 bases. The CDR3 contains 15 residues. The V gene's germline CDR1 is LGHDT and CDR2 YNNKEL (reference sequence). V lost 0 bases and J lost 4; bases outside the gene matches: 2. The CDR3 protein is CASSQDDRGNQPQHF. CDR3 DNA sequence: TGTGCCAGCAGCCAAGATGACAGGGGAAATCAGCCCCAGCATTTT.

The gene calls are TRBV28 and TRBJ2-7, with D possibly TRBD2 on 5 matching bases. The CDR3 totals 17 residues. Germline V gene lookup returns CDR1 MDHEN and CDR2 SYDVKM. The ends were cut back, 6 bases at V and 0 bases at J, with 21 bases in the middle. The CDR3 is CASSPPERTLSSYEQYF. In DNA form, the CDR3 reads TGTGCCAGCAGCCCCCCGGAGCGGACTTTGAGCTCCTACGAGCAGTACTTC.

This clone was picked up a small number of times. CDR3 in DNA: TGTGCCAGTCAGCAGGGACAGCGTACGGGCAGGGGCTACACCTTC. Residues: CASQQGQRTGRGYTF. This chain links TRBV7-9 with TRBJ1-2; 7 bases fit TRBD1. Germline values: CDR1 SEHNR, CDR2 FQNEAQ (reference sequence). CDR3 length: 15 residues. Trimming removed 9 bases from V and 8 bases from J; junction bases left unmatched: 18.

The V gene is TRBV4-2, the J gene TRBJ1-2; TRBD1 is a possible D gene (5 bases). The CDR3 is made up of 15 amino acids. Germline values: CDR1 LGHNA, CDR2 YNFKEQ. V shed 2 bases and J shed 4 bases, with 14 bases lying between them. The CDR3 is CASSQNPQVSYGYTF. The CDR3 nucleotides read TGTGCCAGCAGCCAAAACCCACAGGTTTCCTATGGCTACACCTTC.

The chain uses TRBV24-1 and TRBJ2-1; 8 bases line up with TRBD2. V trimming: 5 bases; J trimming: 6 bases; junction bases outside the gene matches: 11. The germline CDR1 and CDR2 sequences are KGHDR and SFDVKD. The CDR3 runs 16 residues. The CDR3 is CATSVAGGPSGNEQFF. CDR3 coding DNA: TGTGCCACCAGTGTGGCGGGAGGCCCATCCGGCAATGAGCAGTTCTTC.

This chain links TRBV19 with TRBJ1-4; D unclear. The ends were cut back, 2 bases at V and 4 bases at J, with 5 bases in the middle. The CDR3 sequence is 13 residues long. Germline values: CDR1 LNHDA, CDR2 SQIVND (reference sequence). CDR3: CASSITVNEKLFF. The CDR3 DNA is TGTGCCAGTAGTATAACAGTTAATGAAAAACTGTTTTTT.

This chain links TRBV28 with TRBJ1-3; no firm D call. V was pared by 7 bases and J by 5 bases, with 12 bases between. The germline CDR1 and CDR2 sequences are MDHEN and SYDVKM. The CDR3 has 13 amino acids. CDR3: CASTPSGRNTIYF. The CDR3 nucleotides are TGTGCCAGCACCCCCTCGGGGAGAAACACCATATATTTT. The full variable domain, rest sourced from reference TRBV28 and TRBJ1-3, is DVKVTQSSRYLVKRTGEKVFLECVQDMDHENMFWYRQDPGLGLRLIYFSYDVKMKEKGDIPEGYSVSREKKERFSLILESASTNQTSMYLCASTPSGRNTIYFGEGSWLTVV.

The V and J genes are TRBV28 and TRBJ2-3; 9 bases are a match to TRBD1. The germline V gene has CDR1 MDHEN and CDR2 SYDVKM. This CDR3 is built from 19 residues. With V trimmed by 5 bases and J by 6 bases, 21 bases remained unmatched. CDR3 in DNA: TGTGCCAGCAGTCCCCAAGCGGGACAGGGACGAATAGGGATGGATACGCAGTATTTT. Its translation: CASSPQAGQGRIGMDTQYF.

The chain combines TRBV5-1 with TRBJ2-3; tentative D call: TRBD1 (6 bases). The CDR3 totals 14 residues. Germline CDR1 and CDR2: SGHRS and YFSETQ. Trimming shortened V by 4 bases and J by 4 bases, and 13 bases separated the two germline ends. CDR3 sequence reads: CASSETGFADTQYF. CDR3 sequence (DNA): TGCGCCAGCAGCGAAACAGGGTTTGCAGATACGCAGTATTTT.

The rearrangement links TRBV5-1 to TRBJ1-3; D perhaps matches TRBD1 (5 bases). The CDR3 contains 14 residues. Germline lookup yields CDR1 SGHRS and CDR2 YFSETQ. Trimming shortened V by 4 bases and J by 4 bases, and 12 bases separated the two germline ends. The CDR3 DNA reads TGCGCCAGCAGCCCGGCAGCAGGGGGAAACACCATATATTTT. Protein: CASSPAAGGNTIYF. Combining the CDR3 with reference TRBV5-1 and TRBJ1-3 gives the whole variable domain KAGVTQTPRYLIKTRGQQVTLSCSPISGHRSVSWYQQTPGQGLQFLFEYFSETQRNKGNFPGRFSGRQFSNSRSEMNVSTLELGDSALYLCASSPAAGGNTIYFGEGSWLTVV.

In its sample, this clone was seen a few times. This chain links TRBV5-1 with TRBJ1-2; 9 bases line up with TRBD1. CDR1 SGHRS and CDR2 YFSETQ come from the germline V gene. After removal of 0 bases from V and 6 bases from J, the junction contained 3 bases not matched to a gene. CDR3 length equals 14 residues. This CDR3 is CASSLGDREDGYTF. CDR3 bases: TGCGCCAGCAGCTTGGGGGACAGGGAAGATGGCTACACCTTC.

The J gene is TRBJ1-6, the V gene TRBV10-3; D is ambiguous. The ends were cut back, 3 bases at V and 5 bases at J, with 17 bases in the middle. This CDR3 spans 17 amino acids. The germline V gene encodes CDR1 ENHRY and CDR2 SYGVKD. For the CDR3, the DNA is TGTGCCATCAGTGAAGGTGGTGGTAGCCTTAATAATTCACCCCTCCACTTT. Its translation is CAISEGGGSLNNSPLHF.

The V gene is TRBV2, the J gene TRBJ1-1; tentatively, D is TRBD1 (5 bases). This CDR3 has 12 residues. Trimming shortened V by 9 bases and J by 3 bases, and 11 bases separated the two germline ends. Germline V gene data show CDR1 as SNHLY and CDR2 as FYNNEI. The CDR3 DNA reads TGTGCCAGTTTGCAGGGTGACACTGAAGCTTTCTTT. Translated: CASLQGDTEAFF.

The rearrangement uses TRBV28 and TRBJ2-7; 9 positions match TRBD1. With 9 bases clipped from V and 2 bases from J, the junction kept 8 bases outside the gene matches. The CDR3 loop spans 14 amino acids. In germline, CDR1 is MDHEN, CDR2 SYDVKM. CDR3 bases: TGTGCCAGTTGGGACAGGGCGCGCGCCTACGAGCAGTACTTC. It encodes CASWDRARAYEQYF.

This sequence joins TRBV7-3 and TRBJ1-1; 8 bases are a match to TRBD1. The germline CDR1 and CDR2 sequences are SGHTA and FQGTGA. After removal of 7 bases from V and 2 bases from J, the junction contained 6 bases not matched to a gene. The CDR3 contains 14 residues. DNA for the CDR3: TGTGCCAGCAAACCCGGACAGGGTAACACTGAAGCTTTCTTT. Encoded protein: CASKPGQGNTEAFF.

The chain employs TRBV24-1 and TRBJ1-6; tentative D call: TRBD1 (5 bases). The germline CDR1 and CDR2 sequences are KGHDR and SFDVKD. The CDR3 sequence is 13 residues long. V was trimmed by 5 bases and J by 10 bases, leaving 11 bases between them. The CDR3 reads CATSARVGSPLHF. The CDR3 DNA reads as TGTGCCACCAGTGCCAGGGTCGGGTCACCCCTCCACTTT.

V and J are TRBV3-1 (or the pseudogene TRBV3-2) and TRBJ2-2; D remains unclear. Germline V lookup: CDR1 LGHDT, CDR2 YNNKEL (reference sequence). Deletions cut 1 base from V and 5 bases from J, with 5 bases between. The CDR3 covers 13 residues. CDR3 sequence: CASSQARTGELFF. The CDR3 DNA sequence: TGTGCCAGCAGCCAAGCGAGGACCGGGGAGCTGTTTTTT.

This clone was picked up one time. The chain carries TRBV12-3 or TRBV12-4 and TRBJ2-5, with D possibly TRBD2 on 6 matching bases. The CDR3 covers 13 residues. The V gene lost 2 bases and the J gene lost 4 bases, with 8 bases spanning the gap. CDR3 nucleotide sequence: TGTGCCAGCAGTTTACAGGGAGGAGAGACCCAGTACTTC. Translated: CASSLQGGETQYF.

This clone has just one count. The chain joins TRBV4-1 to TRBJ1-1; TRBD1 aligns across 9 bases. Germline CDR1 reads MGHRA; CDR2 reads YSYEKL. This CDR3 has 15 amino acids. The V segment lost 7 bases and the J segment 6 bases; nucleotides outside the gene matches: 12. DNA for the CDR3: TGCGCCAGCATTAGCACGGACAGGGGTTTGGCTGAAGCTTTCTTT. This codes for CASISTDRGLAEAFF.

This clone was seen once. The CDR3 nucleotides are TGTGCCTGGAGTGTACGGGACATCACTAATGAAAAACTGTTTTTT. This sequence encodes CAWSVRDITNEKLFF. V is TRBV30 and J is TRBJ1-4; maybe TRBD1 (6 bases). Germline-derived CDR1 and CDR2 are GTSNPN and SVGIG (reference sequence). Trimming pared 0 bases from V and 2 bases from J, leaving 10 bases between. CDR3 size: 15 residues.

The chain combines TRBV30 with TRBJ2-7, with TRBD2 identical over 11 bases. The CDR3 extends over 15 amino acids. V gave up 3 bases and J gave up 6 bases; unmatched junction bases: 10. Germline V CDR1 and CDR2: GTSNPN, SVGIG (reference sequence). The CDR3 region has the DNA TGTGCCTGGAGATCCGGGACTAGCGGACGCTGCGAGCAGTACTTC. Protein product: CAWRSGTSGRCEQYF.